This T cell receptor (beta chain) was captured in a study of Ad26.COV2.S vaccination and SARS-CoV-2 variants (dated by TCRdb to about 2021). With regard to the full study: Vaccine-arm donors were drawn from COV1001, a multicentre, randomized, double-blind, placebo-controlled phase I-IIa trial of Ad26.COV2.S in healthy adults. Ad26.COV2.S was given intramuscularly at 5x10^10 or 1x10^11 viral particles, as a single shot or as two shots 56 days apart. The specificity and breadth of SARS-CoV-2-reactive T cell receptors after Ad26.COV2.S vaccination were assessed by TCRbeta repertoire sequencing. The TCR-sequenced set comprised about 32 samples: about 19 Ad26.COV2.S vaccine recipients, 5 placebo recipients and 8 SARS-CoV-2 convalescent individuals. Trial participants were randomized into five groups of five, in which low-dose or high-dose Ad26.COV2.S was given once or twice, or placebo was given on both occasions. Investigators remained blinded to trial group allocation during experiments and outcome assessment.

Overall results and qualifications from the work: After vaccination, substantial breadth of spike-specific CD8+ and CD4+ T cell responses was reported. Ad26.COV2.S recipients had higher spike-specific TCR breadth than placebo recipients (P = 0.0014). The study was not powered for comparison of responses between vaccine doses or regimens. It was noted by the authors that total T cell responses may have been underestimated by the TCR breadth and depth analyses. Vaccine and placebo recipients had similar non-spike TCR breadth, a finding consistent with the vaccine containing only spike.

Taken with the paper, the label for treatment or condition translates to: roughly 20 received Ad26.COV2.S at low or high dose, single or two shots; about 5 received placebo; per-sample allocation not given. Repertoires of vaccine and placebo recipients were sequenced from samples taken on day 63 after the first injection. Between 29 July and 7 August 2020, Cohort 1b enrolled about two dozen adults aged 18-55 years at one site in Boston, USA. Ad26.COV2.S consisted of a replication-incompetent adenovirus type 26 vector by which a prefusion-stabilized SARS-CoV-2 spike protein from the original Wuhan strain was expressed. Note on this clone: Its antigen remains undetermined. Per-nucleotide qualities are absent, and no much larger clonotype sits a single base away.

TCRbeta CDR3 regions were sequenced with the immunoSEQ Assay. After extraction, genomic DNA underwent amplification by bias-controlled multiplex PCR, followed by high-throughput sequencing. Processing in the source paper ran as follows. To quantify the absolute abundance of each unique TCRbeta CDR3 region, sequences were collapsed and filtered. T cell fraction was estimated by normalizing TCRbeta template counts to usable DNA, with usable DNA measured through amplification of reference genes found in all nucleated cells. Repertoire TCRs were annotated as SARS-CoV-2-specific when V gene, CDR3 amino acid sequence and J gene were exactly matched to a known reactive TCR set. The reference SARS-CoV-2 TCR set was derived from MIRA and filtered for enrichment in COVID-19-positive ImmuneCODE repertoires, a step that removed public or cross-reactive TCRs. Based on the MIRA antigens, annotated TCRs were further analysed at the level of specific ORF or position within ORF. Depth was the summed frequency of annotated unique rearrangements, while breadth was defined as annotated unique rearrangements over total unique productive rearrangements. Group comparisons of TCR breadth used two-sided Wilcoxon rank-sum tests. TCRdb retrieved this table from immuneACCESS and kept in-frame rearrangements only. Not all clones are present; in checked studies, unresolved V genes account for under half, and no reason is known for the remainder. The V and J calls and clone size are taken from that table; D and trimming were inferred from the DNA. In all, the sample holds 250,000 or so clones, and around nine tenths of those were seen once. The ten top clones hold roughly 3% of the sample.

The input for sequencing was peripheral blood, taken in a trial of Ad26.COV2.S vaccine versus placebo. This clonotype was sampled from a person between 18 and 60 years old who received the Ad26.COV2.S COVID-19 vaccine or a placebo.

The CDR3 loop reads CASSISRGLTEAFF. The nucleotide sequence reads as follows: TGTGCCAGCAGTATAAGCAGGGGGCTAACTGAAGCTTTCTTT. The chain links TRBV6-2 or TRBV6-3 with TRBJ1-1; a stretch of 8 junction bases matches TRBD1. The CDR3 measures 14 amino acids from cysteine to phenylalanine. The retained sequence is limited to the CDR3, 42 bases, with the frame set at the first base. V lost 5 bases and J lost 5 bases, and the count of bases not matched to a germline gene is 7. The germline V gene sets CDR1 to MNHEY and CDR2 to SVGEGT.